Shown below are 10 T cell receptor beta chains from a single sample sequenced in a study of prognosis after radiotherapy for stage I lung cancer. Two rounds of multiplex PCR amplified TCR beta CDR3 from genomic DNA. First-round PCR used primers specific to each TRBV and TRBJ gene. TCRdb used MiXCR to reprocess the multiplex PCR reads, holding one entry per CDR3 protein. This table has 24,000 or so distinct CDR3 sequences, around 40% appearing once. Material: PBMCs, obtained before or after stereotactic body radiation therapy (not recorded which). These receptors originate from a donor over 45 with non-small cell lung cancer.

V and J are TRBV20-1 and TRBJ2-3; TRBD2 is a possible D gene (5 bases). V lost 4 bases and J lost 4, with 24 bases in between. The CDR3 consists of 17 residues. Looked up from germline, CDR1 is DFQATT and CDR2 is SNEGSKA (reference sequence). The CDR3: CSAIAPLGCGFPDTQYF. The CDR3 nucleotides are TGCAGTGCTATAGCCCCTCTCGGGTGCGGGTTCCCAGATACGCAGTATTTT.

This clonotype has a count of ten or more. The gene calls are TRBV12-3 or TRBV12-4 and TRBJ2-5, with D perhaps assigned TRBD1 or TRBD2 (5 bases each). The germline V and J ends were trimmed by 2 bases and 2 bases, with 9 bases remaining between them. The CDR3 totals 14 residues. CDR3 loop: CASSLMGTQETQYF. In DNA form, the CDR3 reads TGTGCCAGCAGTTTAATGGGGACGCAAGAGACCCAGTACTTC.

This clonotype came up a few times. The chain has TRBV5-1 and TRBJ2-7, with D tentatively TRBD2 (6 bases). The germline CDR1 and CDR2 sequences are SGHRS and YFSETQ. The V end lost 3 bases, the J end lost 3 bases, and 13 bases lay between the germline ends. The CDR3 sequence is 14 residues long. The CDR3 nucleotides are TGCGCCAGCAGCTACTCTAGCGAGAACTACGAGCAGTACTTC. Its protein is CASSYSSENYEQYF.

Remarks on this clonotype: Possible read error: a much larger clone is one base away. V and J are TRBV7-7 and TRBJ2-1, with a possible D match to TRBD2 (6 bases). Trimming took off 1 base at V and 10 bases at J, with 11 bases between the two ends. Germline V lookup: CDR1 SSHAT, CDR2 FNYEAQ (reference sequence). CDR3 length equals 13 residues. CDR3 bases: TGTGCCAGCAGCTTAGACTACGCGGGAGAGCAGTTCTTC. It is translated as CASSLDYAGEQFF.

This clonotype was detected ten times or more. The chain combines TRBV5-6 with TRBJ1-6; the D gene is possibly TRBD1 (6 bases). The germline V gene has CDR1 SGHDT and CDR2 YYEEEE. The CDR3 contains 18 residues. V shed 6 bases and J shed 3 bases, with 22 bases lying between them. The CDR3 loop reads CASTSLGRGPYYNSPLHF. In DNA form, the CDR3 reads TGTGCCAGCACTAGTCTAGGCAGGGGCCCTTACTATAATTCACCCCTCCACTTT.

About this clonotype: This likely stems from a read error, as it lies one base from a far larger clone. The chain links TRBV7-9 to TRBJ2-7; maybe TRBD2 (5 bases). The V and J ends lost 5 bases and 0 bases respectively, with 14 bases between them. Germline lookup yields CDR1 SEHNR and CDR2 FQNEAQ (reference sequence). The CDR3 totals 15 residues. CDR3 nucleotides: TGTGCCAGCAGCCCCGGACTGTCATTCTCCTACGAGCAGTACTTC. This encodes CASSPGLSFSYEQYF.

Many counts were recorded for this clonotype. The genes are TRBV5-8 and TRBJ2-2; the D is unclear. The CDR3 is 16 amino acids. Germline V gives CDR1 SGHTS, CDR2 YDEGEE. The V and J ends lost 2 bases and 1 base respectively, with 12 bases between them. Here the CDR3 DNA reads TGTGCCAGCAGCTTATGGTCGGCGGAGAACACCGGGGAGCTGTTTTTT. Translated, it gives CASSLWSAENTGELFF.

This clonotype counts as medium-sized. The CDR3 DNA sequence: TGTGCCAGCAGGAGCGGGAGTTCGAATGAGCAGTTCTTC. This codes for CASRSGSSNEQFF. J is TRBJ2-1 and V is TRBV6-1; 8 bases match TRBD2. This CDR3 has 13 amino acids. V dropped 6 bases and J dropped 7; count of bases not matched to a gene: 5. Germline loops: CDR1 MNHNS, CDR2 SASEGT.

This clonotype was picked up many times. The V and J genes are TRBV12-3 or TRBV12-4 and TRBJ2-6; D gene uncertain. The CDR3 extends over 17 amino acids. V was trimmed by 4 bases and J by 4 bases, leaving 17 bases between them. CDR3 DNA: TGTGCCAGCAGTTCCCCCGCGTCGGCAAAAGGGGCCAACGTCCTGACTTTC. This codes for CASSSPASAKGANVLTF.

Comments on this clonotype: At one of its ends the junction is not consistent with the germline gene, which may arise from a read error. The CDR3 here is CASSDSGSAGGYNEQFF. CDR3 DNA: TGTGCCAGCAGTGACTCGGGCTCGGCGGGGGGGTATAATGAGCAGTTCTTC. This chain connects TRBV6-2 or TRBV6-3 to TRBJ2-1, with TRBD2 identical over 9 bases. Germline values: CDR1 MNHEY, CDR2 SVGEGT. The CDR3 has 17 amino acids.